This TCR beta chain was captured in a study of T cell clonality in common variable immunodeficiency. Germline values: CDR1 SGHTA, CDR2 FQGNSA. The junction had 6 bases not matched to a gene; V was cut back by 3 bases and J by 6 bases. The CDR3 has 14 amino acids. Points on this clone: What it binds is not known. The read comes to an end 3 residues before the CDR3 does, leaving the germline J gene to fill in the end.

Equal genomic DNA amounts from CVID and control samples were sequenced. Clones were sequenced by immunoSEQ multiplex PCR, and TCRdb holds only the in-frame ones, with some missing. The listing contains several thousand clones. CVID subjects had received replacement immunoglobulin for at least one year. Study results and caveats: Compared with healthy controls, CVID subjects showed increased TCRbeta clonality, mostly in about a third. Fewer deletions and N-nucleotide insertions were reportedly seen in common variable immunodeficiency TCR beta sequences. CVID subjects shared fewer TCRbeta clones than healthy controls did.

The rearrangement joins TRBV7-2 to TRBJ2-5; 8 bases align to TRBD2. This receptor was obtained from a human donor with common variable immunodeficiency. The sample consisted of peripheral blood mononuclear cells. The chain's CDR3 is CASSFGGGQKTQYF. CDR3 bases read: TGTGCCAGCAGCTTCGGGGGGGGGCAAAAGACC.